This TCR beta chain was captured in a study of regulatory T cells in long-lasting Graves disease. Regarding time point: newly diagnosed GD, antithyroid drugs for less than 3 months. PBMCs provided the RNA from which the TCR library was made. This clonotype was recorded many times. At one of its ends the junction is not consistent with the germline gene, which may arise from a read error. The CDR3 sequence is 17 residues long. Germline CDR1 KGHDR, CDR2 SFDVKD. Arm-PCR of CDR3 regions with iRepertoire HTBI primers generated TCR beta libraries. MiXCR, applied by TCRdb to the multiplex PCR reads, yields one record per CDR3 protein. Of about 540,000 distinct CDR3 sequences detected, roughly 13% appear once; the ten largest clones hold over 7.5%. A further study also used this sample, focusing on T cells in Graves' hyperthyroidism and ophthalmopathy.

This sequence originates from a man aged 25 to 40 with Graves disease. Material: peripheral blood mononuclear cells (PBMCs), obtained at new diagnosis, from a patient treated with antithyroid drugs. This chain links TRBV24-1 with TRBJ2-1, with a weak D call TRBD1 (5 bases). In DNA, the CDR3 is TGTGCCTCCAGTGATTTTAGGGGTAGTTCCTCCTACAATGAGCAGTTCTTC. Protein: CASSDFRGSSSYNEQFF.